One sample yielded the 13 T cell receptor beta chains listed below, sequenced in a study of blood T cell repertoires in COVID-19 (dated by TCRdb to about 2020). The library was produced with the immunoSEQ multiplex PCR assay. The source is immuneACCESS, and TCRdb retained only in-frame sequences with V and J called. Part of the clones is not carried over; for the studies checked, unresolved V genes explain less than half of this, and the remainder is unexplained. For this sample there are fewer than 150,000 clones; 60% to 80% appear just once. Of the sample, roughly 9.8% is held by the ten largest clones. Sequencing was performed on peripheral blood. Receptors were obtained from a man aged 60 to 75 who had recovered from COVID-19.

This chain connects TRBV14 to TRBJ1-1; 8 nucleotides align to TRBD1. The V gene end was trimmed by 7 bases and the J gene end by 7 bases; junction bases not matched to a gene: 8. The germline V gene encodes CDR1 SGHDN and CDR2 FVKESK. The CDR3 runs 13 residues. CDR3 residues: CASTRTGWGEAFF. The CDR3 region has the DNA TGTGCCAGCACCAGGACAGGGTGGGGTGAAGCTTTCTTT.

The chain combines TRBV10-2 with TRBJ2-7, with a tentative D call TRBD1 (6 bases). Deletions cut 2 bases from V and 2 bases from J, with 10 bases between. Germline V gene sequence: CDR1 WSHSY, CDR2 SAAADI. This CDR3 contains 14 residues. The CDR3 protein is CASSERTVTYEQYF. CDR3 sequence (DNA): TGCGCCAGCAGTGAGAGGACAGTAACCTACGAGCAGTACTTC.

The V and J genes are TRBV28 and TRBJ1-5; no reliable D call. Germline CDR1 and CDR2: MDHEN and SYDVKM. V was pared by 9 bases and J by 1 base, with 16 bases between. This CDR3 has 15 residues. CDR3: CASHGGSRSNQPQHF. CDR3 DNA sequence: TGTGCCAGTCATGGAGGGAGTCGAAGCAATCAGCCCCAGCATTTT.

A few counts support this clone. The chain carries TRBV24-1 and TRBJ2-1; 8 positions match TRBD2. This CDR3 is built from 14 residues. V trimming: 6 bases; J trimming: 9 bases; junction bases outside the gene matches: 9. Germline loops: CDR1 KGHDR, CDR2 SFDVKD. CDR3: CATSSGLAWGEQFF. The CDR3 DNA is TGTGCCACCAGTAGCGGACTAGCATGGGGTGAGCAGTTCTTC.

The V call is TRBV5-4, the J call TRBJ2-3, with D possibly matching TRBD2 (6 bases). There are 16 residues in the CDR3. Trimming took 7 bases from V and 2 from J, leaving 20 bases between them. CDR1 and CDR2 (germline): SGHNT, YYREEE (reference sequence). CDR3 protein: CASHTGGVSHTDTQYF. DNA of the CDR3: TGTGCCAGCCACACCGGCGGGGTTAGCCACACAGATACGCAGTATTTT.

This clone was seen once. The rearrangement uses TRBV28 and TRBJ2-1, with a weak D call TRBD2 (6 bases). This CDR3 contains 13 residues. Trimming removed 2 bases from V and 10 bases from J, with 12 bases in between. Germline-derived CDR1 and CDR2 are MDHEN and SYDVKM. The DNA of the CDR3 is TGTGCCAGCAGTTTAGGAGGGAGTGACGAGCAGTTCTTC. Its protein product is CASSLGGSDEQFF.

The chain combines TRBV11-3 with TRBJ2-3; 7 bases are a match to TRBD1. The V gene's germline CDR1 is SGHNT and CDR2 YENEEA. This CDR3 has 15 residues. Trimming cost V 5 bases and J 2 bases; bases outside gene matches: 7. The CDR3 protein is CASSVRTGDTDTQYF. The CDR3 bases are TGTGCCAGCAGCGTCCGGACAGGAGACACAGATACGCAGTATTTT. The variable domain in full, completed from reference TRBV11-3 and TRBJ2-3, reads EAGVVQSPRYKIIEKKQPVAFWCNPISGHNTLYWYLQNLGQGPELLIRYENEEAVDDSQLPKDRFSAERLKGVDSTLKIQPAELGDSAVYLCASSVRTGDTDTQYFGPGTRLTVL.

This clone occurred once. The chain recombines TRBV6-5 with TRBJ1-1; a possible D gene is TRBD1 (5 bases). Germline V gene sequence: CDR1 MNHEY, CDR2 SVGAGI. V was clipped by 6 bases and J by 7 bases, with 9 bases between them. The CDR3 has 11 residues. CDR3 loop: CASRRQSEAFF. For the CDR3, the DNA is TGTGCCAGCAGACGACAGAGTGAAGCTTTCTTT.

This clone was seen a few times. The chain uses TRBV7-9 and TRBJ2-6, with D unclear. The V end was cut by 2 bases, the J end by 2 bases, with 7 bases between. CDR3 length equals 15 residues. CDR1 SEHNR and CDR2 FQNEAQ come from the germline V gene (reference sequence). The CDR3 sequence is CASSLRGTGANVLTF. CDR3 DNA sequence: TGTGCCAGCAGCTTACGAGGAACTGGGGCCAACGTCCTGACTTTC.

The V call is TRBV11-2, the J call TRBJ1-1; possible D gene TRBD1, 6 bases. Germline CDR1 is SGHAT and CDR2 is FQNNGV. Deletions cut 0 bases from V and 5 bases from J, with 10 bases between. CDR3 length: 14 residues. The CDR3, as DNA: TGTGCCAGCAGCTTAGATTGGACAGTTACTGAAGCTTTCTTT. This gives the protein CASSLDWTVTEAFF.

This chain links TRBV28 with TRBJ1-5, with 7 nucleotides matching TRBD1. V gave up 6 bases and J gave up 2 bases; unmatched junction bases: 7. CDR3 length equals 15 residues. Germline assignment: CDR1 MDHEN and CDR2 SYDVKM. The CDR3 region is CASRRQGLGNQPQHF. The CDR3 DNA reads as TGTGCCAGCAGGCGACAGGGTCTGGGCAATCAGCCCCAGCATTTT. Drawing the rest from reference TRBV28 and TRBJ1-5, the complete variable domain is DVKVTQSSRYLVKRTGEKVFLECVQDMDHENMFWYRQDPGLGLRLIYFSYDVKMKEKGDIPEGYSVSREKKERFSLILESASTNQTSMYLCASRRQGLGNQPQHFGDGTRLSIL.

This clone showed up just once. This sequence joins TRBV6-5 and TRBJ1-4; D may be TRBD1 (6 bases). The ends were cut back, 2 bases at V and 6 bases at J, with 7 bases in the middle. Per germline, CDR1 MNHEY and CDR2 SVGAGI. There are 13 residues in the CDR3. The CDR3 DNA is TGTGCCAGCAGTTACCAGGGGTATGAAAAACTGTTTTTT. It translates to CASSYQGYEKLFF.

The genes are TRBV5-1 and TRBJ2-5; TRBD1 aligns across 9 bases. The CDR3 consists of 15 residues. Trimming removed 4 bases from V and 4 bases from J; junction bases left unmatched: 8. Germline assignment: CDR1 SGHRS and CDR2 YFSETQ. CDR3 sequence (DNA): TGCGCCAGCAGCCTCCGGACAGGGGAGCCAGAGACCCAGTACTTC. As protein: CASSLRTGEPETQYF.